This TCR beta chain originates from a study of cytomegalovirus exposure and HLA in healthy donors. Whole-study context: An earlier analysis found around 120 million unique TCR beta sequences from about 190 million T cells. Regarding the study as a whole: Most TCR sequences proved rare, with some public TCRs found in many donors.

The ends lost 4 bases at V and 7 bases at J; junction bases unmatched: 12. Germline V gene data show CDR1 as SGHNT and CDR2 as YYREEE (reference sequence). The length of the CDR3 is 16 residues. PCR involved 60 Vbeta and 13 Jbeta primers. Authors' methods: The count from a later analysis was about 80 million unique TCR beta chains, some 12 million of them shared. TCRdb keeps only in-frame clones here, not all; method: immunoSEQ multiplex PCR. Clone size and V and J calls were adopted from that table, with D and trimming inferred from the DNA. The repertoire includes roughly 120,000 clones, about 80% of them detected once, and more than 7% sits in the top ten. Details on this clone: The antigen is not known.

The sequence derives from a female donor in good health and CMV-seropositive. The chain uses TRBV5-4 and TRBJ1-4, with 8 bases lining up with TRBD1. The material sequenced was PBMCs. The CDR3 nucleotides read TGTGCCAGCAGCCCAGGACAGGGCGGTACGGGTGAAAAACTGTTTTTT. Protein: CASSPGQGGTGEKLFF.